Listed below are T cell receptor beta chains from one sample, sequenced in a study of T cells after yellow fever vaccination. One entry per CDR3 protein results from TCRdb running MiXCR on the 5' RACE reads. The sample contains 150,000 or so distinct CDR3 sequences, about a tenth of which appear only once. The source was CD8+ T cells sorted from PBMCs, collected 45 days after the yellow fever booster vaccination. These receptors were obtained from a man younger than 30 who received the YFV17D yellow fever vaccine. Each CDR3 is given with its conserved first and last residue.

>TRBV6-6
CASSYRTPASTDTQYF
>TRBV7-3
CASSFSWGYTF
>TRBV6-2/TRBV6-3
CASSYSQSSYNEQFF
>TRBV27
CASSLLAGPTEGEQFF
>TRBV27
CASSLRGTQPQHF
>TRBV6-5
CASGYGTGYGYTF
>TRBV12-3/TRBV12-4
CASSTRQGEQPQHF
>TRBV12-3/TRBV12-4
CASSPFGGSYEQYF
>TRBV4-1
CASSPTGTPYEQYF
>TRBV20-1
CSAKRGQGWHNSPLHF
>TRBV11-2
CASTSPGQGNTGELFF
>TRBV4-1
CASSQDRREALYGYTF
>TRBV20-1
CSALAGGRTDTQYF
>TRBV12-3/TRBV12-4
CASSYLGAEQSTDTQYF
>TRBV11-2
CASSPNRLAGEWNEQFF
>TRBV19
CATSRGGPYEQYF
>TRBV19
CASSQQGVVTEAFF
>TRBV27
CASSLSSAYEQYF
>TRBV6-1
CASSVPGLMNTEAFF
>TRBV5-1
CASSLGGLAGETQYF
>TRBV7-3
CASSLDGGAGETQYF
>TRBV29-1
CSVDPGRGLGDTQYF
>TRBV9
CASSQGGTSGISSGANVLTF
>TRBV2
CASSEAEAVGGYEQYF
>TRBV6-6
CASSYLQGNGYTF
>TRBV15
CATAWRSGPQDTQYF
>TRBV18
CASSPETGVIDTQYF
>TRBV11-2
CASSSRGGLSTDTQYF
>TRBV28
CASSLGSSTGELFF
>TRBV19
CASSQRGGQINQPQHF
>TRBV7-2
CAHREGGRADTQYF
>TRBV7-9
CASSRHDNSPLHF
>TRBV15
CATSKGKWDGSSGANVLTF
>TRBV5-8
CASSPSGGPWETQYF
>TRBV29-1
CSVDWAGNTGELFF
>TRBV5-1
CASSWRTGFGTEAFF
>TRBV7-2
CASSLDRQELFF
>TRBV6-5
CASSYRGATEAFF
>TRBV6-5
CASSYSFVDQPQHF
>TRBV27
CASSPPEVGADEQYF